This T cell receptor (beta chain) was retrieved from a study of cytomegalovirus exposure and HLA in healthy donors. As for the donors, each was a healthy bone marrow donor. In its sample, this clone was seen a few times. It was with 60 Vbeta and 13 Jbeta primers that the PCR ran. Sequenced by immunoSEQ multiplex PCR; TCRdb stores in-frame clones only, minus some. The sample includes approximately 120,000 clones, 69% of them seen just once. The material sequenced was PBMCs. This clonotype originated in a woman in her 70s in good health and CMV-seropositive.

The CDR3 loop reads CASSPPAVSGYTF. The CDR3 DNA follows: TGTGCCAGCTCACCACCGGCAGTGTCTGGCTACACCTTC. This chain uses TRBV18 with TRBJ1-2; no firm D call. Trimming pared 0 bases from V and 7 bases from J, leaving 9 bases between. The CDR3 is made up of 13 amino acids. The germline gives CDR1 KGHSH, CDR2 LQKENI.